Below are 8 T cell receptor beta chains sequenced from a single sample in a study of long-term antiretroviral therapy in people with HIV. The run of the v3.0 immunoSEQ assay was at survey level. The repertoire was sequenced with immunoSEQ multiplex PCR; TCRdb's copy has only in-frame clones and lacks some. The sample lists 20,000 to 25,000 clones, roughly 86% occurring once. Sample: unsorted PBMCs, taken 1.9 years after starting antiretroviral therapy. The receptor source for this set is a woman aged 25 to 39 with HIV.

This chain uses TRBV15 with TRBJ1-2, with D perhaps matching TRBD1 (5 bases). Trimming shortened V by 1 base and J by 6 bases, and 9 bases separated the two germline ends. CDR1 and CDR2 from the germline V gene are LNHNV and YYDKDF (reference sequence). This CDR3 comprises 13 residues. CDR3 sequence (DNA): TGTGCCACCAGCAGAGTAAGGGGAGATGGCTACACCTTC. This gives the protein CATSRVRGDGYTF.

The chain employs TRBV6-6 and TRBJ2-2; D possibly corresponds to TRBD1 (5 bases). Trimming stripped 2 bases from V and 3 bases from J, with 10 bases between. Germline V gene lookup returns CDR1 MNHNY and CDR2 SVGAGI (reference sequence). This CDR3 has 15 amino acids. CDR3 in DNA: TGTGCCAGCAGTTACATTCAGGGTGACACCGGGGAGCTGTTTTTT. It encodes CASSYIQGDTGELFF.

This chain links TRBV30 with TRBJ1-1, with a weak D call TRBD1 (5 bases). Germline CDR1 is GTSNPN and CDR2 is SVGIG (reference sequence). The V end lost 4 bases, the J end lost 0 bases, and 9 bases lay between the germline ends. This CDR3 is built from 13 residues. The CDR3 sequence is CAWKGHLNTEAFF. CDR3 DNA: TGTGCCTGGAAAGGACACCTGAACACTGAAGCTTTCTTT.

This clone is a singleton in its sample. The J gene is TRBJ1-2, the V gene TRBV5-1, with unresolved D. The germline CDR1 and CDR2 sequences are SGHRS and YFSETQ. V was shortened by 5 bases and J by 4 bases, with 18 bases between the two germline ends. The CDR3 is 15 amino acids. In DNA form, the CDR3 reads TGCGCCAGCAGTTACACTAGATCCGCGGGCTATGGCTACACCTTC. It encodes CASSYTRSAGYGYTF.

This chain joins TRBV5-6 and TRBJ2-2; 9 positions agree with TRBD1. The CDR3 runs to 15 residues. V trimming: 5 bases; J trimming: 5 bases; junction bases outside the gene matches: 7. Germline CDR1 SGHDT, CDR2 YYEEEE. The CDR3: CASRSGTGWTGELFF. The CDR3 coding sequence is TGTGCCAGCAGATCCGGGACAGGGTGGACCGGGGAGCTGTTTTTT.

This chain joins TRBV7-6 and TRBJ1-2; possibly TRBD1 for D (6 bases). This CDR3 has 15 amino acids. V was cut by 4 bases and J by 0 bases, with 12 bases left in between. CDR1 SGHVS and CDR2 FNYEAQ come from the germline V gene. The CDR3 nucleotides read TGTGCCAGCAGCTCAGACAGGTCCCCTAACTATGGCTACACCTTC. It translates to CASSSDRSPNYGYTF.

The V gene is TRBV6-5, the J gene TRBJ1-1, with unresolved D. Germline V gives CDR1 MNHEY, CDR2 SVGAGI. The CDR3 has 14 amino acids. V was trimmed by 8 bases and J by 0 bases, leaving 13 bases between them. The CDR3 DNA sequence: TGTGCCAGCCTTGAGGGTAGACTGAACACTGAAGCTTTCTTT. It encodes CASLEGRLNTEAFF.

The chain recombines TRBV5-1 with TRBJ1-4; 8 positions agree with TRBD1. V shed 0 bases and J 7 bases; nucleotides not matched to a gene: 14. The CDR3 runs to 18 residues. In germline, CDR1 is SGHRS, CDR2 YFSETQ. The CDR3 nucleotides read TGCGCCAGCAGCTTGGGACAGGGGAGACGGGCCGGGAGTGAAAAACTGTTTTTT. Residues: CASSLGQGRRAGSEKLFF.